Sequencing of this T cell receptor (beta chain) was carried out in a study of T cells after yellow fever vaccination. Study details: The fractions with low cell numbers were processed using SMART-Seq v4 Ultra Low Input.

Details on this clonotype: Antigen specificity is unknown.

Study-wide results and limits: Weaker in magnitude, the secondary response showed a faster peak on day 5 versus 15. Once the booster was given, most primary-vaccination clones reappeared, at more than 95% for CD4 and around 90% for CD8.

The V end was cut by 5 bases, the J end by 0 bases, with 22 bases between. CDR1 is SQVTM and CDR2 is ANQGSEA in the germline V gene. The CDR3 totals 17 residues. A single record per CDR3 protein comes from TCRdb applying MiXCR to the 5' RACE reads. The data show approximately 350,000 distinct CDR3 sequences, 9.5% to 13% seen once. Sequenced here: PBMCs, sampled on the day of the first yellow fever vaccination. The chain combines TRBV29-1 with TRBJ1-1; D not resolved. The source of this sequence is a man in his late teens or twenties who received the YFV17D yellow fever vaccine. In DNA form, the CDR3 reads TGCAGCGTTACAAATCCGAGAGGCGGAGTTATGAACACTGAAGCTTTCTTT. It encodes CSVTNPRGGVMNTEAFF. The whole variable domain, filled in from reference TRBV29-1 and TRBJ1-1, reads SAVISQKPSRDICQRGTSLTIQCQVDSQVTMMFWYRQQPGQSLTLIATANQGSEATYESGFVIDKFPISRPNLTFSTLTVSNMSPEDSSIYLCSVTNPRGGVMNTEAFFGQGTRLTVV.